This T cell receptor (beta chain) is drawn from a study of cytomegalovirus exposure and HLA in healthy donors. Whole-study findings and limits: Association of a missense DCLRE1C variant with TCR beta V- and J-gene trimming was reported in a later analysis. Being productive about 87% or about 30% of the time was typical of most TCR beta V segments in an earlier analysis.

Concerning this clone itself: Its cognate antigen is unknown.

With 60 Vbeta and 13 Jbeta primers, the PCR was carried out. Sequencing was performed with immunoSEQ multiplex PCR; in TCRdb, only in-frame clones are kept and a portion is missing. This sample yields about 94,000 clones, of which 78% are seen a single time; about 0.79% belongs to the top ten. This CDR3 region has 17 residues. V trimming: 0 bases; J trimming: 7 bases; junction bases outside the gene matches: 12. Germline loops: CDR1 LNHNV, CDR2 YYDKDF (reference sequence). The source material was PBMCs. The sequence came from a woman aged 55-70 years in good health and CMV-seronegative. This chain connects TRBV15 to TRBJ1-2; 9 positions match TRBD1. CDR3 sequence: CATSRDNDRGKNGGYTF. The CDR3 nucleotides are TGTGCCACCAGCAGAGACAATGACAGGGGGAAGAACGGTGGCTACACCTTC.